This T cell receptor (beta chain) was profiled in a study of pediatric ulcerative colitis. This table comes from immunoSEQ multiplex PCR, and its TCRdb copy is limited to in-frame clones, with some not included. The sample includes around 20,000 clones, roughly four fifths of them seen just once. Study-wide findings and caveats: A couple of rectal clonotypes were found only in ulcerative colitis patients, all of them. Blood-derived T cells may be present in rectal pinch biopsies.

The sample holds a few counts of this clone. The antigen remains unidentified. The V gene's germline CDR1 is SGHRS and CDR2 YFSETQ. The V segment lost 4 bases and the J segment 7 bases; nucleotides outside the gene matches: 13. The CDR3 is 15 residues long. During colonoscopy, one to two rectal pinch biopsies were collected. The receptor comes from a boy younger than 18 with moderate ulcerative colitis. The sequenced sample was gut tissue. The chain joins TRBV5-1 to TRBJ1-2; 7 bases agree with TRBD1. CDR3 amino acids: CASSAWGDSGRGYTF. CDR3 DNA sequence: TGCGCCAGCAGCGCCTGGGGGGACAGCGGTCGTGGCTACACCTTC.